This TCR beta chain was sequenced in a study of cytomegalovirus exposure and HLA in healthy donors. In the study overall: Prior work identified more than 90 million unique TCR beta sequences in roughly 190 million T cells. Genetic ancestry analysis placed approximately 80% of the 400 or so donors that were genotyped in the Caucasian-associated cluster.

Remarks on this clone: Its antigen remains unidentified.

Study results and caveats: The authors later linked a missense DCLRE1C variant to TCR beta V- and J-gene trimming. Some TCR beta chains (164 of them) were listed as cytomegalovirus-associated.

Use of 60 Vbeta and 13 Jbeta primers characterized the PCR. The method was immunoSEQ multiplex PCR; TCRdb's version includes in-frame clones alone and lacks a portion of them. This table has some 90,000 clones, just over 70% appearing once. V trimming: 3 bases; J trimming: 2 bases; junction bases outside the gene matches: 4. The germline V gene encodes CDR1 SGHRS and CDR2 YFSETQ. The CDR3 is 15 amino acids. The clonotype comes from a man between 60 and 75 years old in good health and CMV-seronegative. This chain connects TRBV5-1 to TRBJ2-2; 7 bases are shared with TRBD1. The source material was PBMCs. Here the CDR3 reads CASSSQGSNTGELFF. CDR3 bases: TGCGCCAGCAGCTCACAGGGGTCAAACACCGGGGAGCTGTTTTTT.